Shown below are 5 T cell receptor beta chains from a single sample sequenced in a study of shared clonotypes between healthy human individuals. The table came from immunoSEQ multiplex PCR; TCRdb's copy has only in-frame clones and leaves some out. In the table there are 2.5 million or so clones, more than 90% of which are singletons. The sequencing sample was made of naive CD4+ T cells sorted from blood. Subset here: CD45RA+ positively selected. These receptors came from a man aged 18 to 30 in good health.

A note on this clone: In the same sample, other DNA sequences code for this CDR3. The V and J genes are TRBV29-1 and TRBJ2-3; D not resolved. Per the germline V gene, CDR1 is SQVTM and CDR2 is ANQGSEA. V lost 4 bases, J lost 6 bases, and 5 bases lay in between. The CDR3 spans 10 residues. This CDR3 reads CSVGGDTQYF. CDR3 in DNA: TGCAGCGTTGGTGGGGATACGCAGTATTTT.

The V call is TRBV7-9, the J call TRBJ1-3, with a weak D call TRBD1 (6 bases). V was shortened by 7 bases and J by 0 bases, with 19 bases between the two germline ends. The CDR3 is 17 amino acids. Germline-derived CDR1 and CDR2 are SEHNR and FQNEAQ (reference sequence). In DNA form, the CDR3 reads TGTGCCAGCAACCTGGGCAGGGGACTGCGCTCTGGAAACACCATATATTTT. Its translation: CASNLGRGLRSGNTIYF.

Remarks on this clone: The sample holds other DNA sequences that translate to the same CDR3. The chain couples TRBV7-2 to TRBJ2-5; D gene unclear. V was pared by 1 base and J by 4 bases, with 7 bases between. This CDR3 is 13 amino acids long. CDR1 and CDR2 (germline): SGHTA, FQGNSA. The CDR3 loop reads CASSLGARETQYF. CDR3 sequence (DNA): TGTGCCAGCAGCTTAGGGGCAAGAGAGACCCAGTACTTC.

V gene TRBV7-9 combines with J gene TRBJ1-6; D is ambiguous. Germline CDR1 SEHNR, CDR2 FQNEAQ (reference sequence). V was shortened by 2 bases and J by 3 bases, with 8 bases between the two germline ends. This CDR3 region has 15 residues. The CDR3 DNA reads TGTGCCAGCAGCTTATCTGGGCTCTATAATTCACCCCTCCACTTT. Residues: CASSLSGLYNSPLHF.

The chain is built from TRBV2 and TRBJ2-1, with D possibly TRBD2 on 9 matching bases. Looked up from germline, CDR1 is SNHLY and CDR2 is FYNNEI. The CDR3 runs to 15 residues. The V and J ends lost 6 bases and 7 bases respectively, with 19 bases between them. The chain's CDR3 is CASSGTSRGLNEQFF. The CDR3 nucleotides read TGTGCCAGCAGCGGGACTAGCAGGGGGCTTAATGAGCAGTTCTTC.